The 8 T cell receptor beta chains presented below share a single source sample, sequenced in a study of blood T cell repertoires in COVID-19. Clones were read by immunoSEQ multiplex PCR, and TCRdb kept only the in-frame ones, dropping some. This sample has some 230,000 clones, with about 81% found just once. The sequencing sample was made of peripheral blood. The receptors here all came from a woman aged 80 or over with COVID-19, enrolled during active disease.

In this sample, this clone turned up many times. The V gene is TRBV13, the J gene TRBJ2-5, with TRBD2 identical over 10 bases. Germline-derived CDR1 and CDR2 are PRHDT and FYEKMQ (reference sequence). With 4 bases clipped from V and 4 bases from J, the junction kept 27 bases outside the gene matches. The CDR3 consists of 22 residues. CDR3 region: CASSSYYTSGELQPPFGETQYF. CDR3 sequence (DNA): TGTGCCAGCAGCTCGTACTATACTAGCGGGGAATTACAACCCCCATTCGGAGAGACCCAGTACTTC.

This sequence joins TRBV19 and TRBJ2-3, with D hard to call. V was cut by 5 bases and J by 6 bases, with 6 bases left in between. The CDR3 extends over 11 amino acids. CDR1 LNHDA and CDR2 SQIVND come from the germline V gene (reference sequence). The CDR3 loop reads CASSSRDTQYF. CDR3 nucleotides: TGTGCCAGTAGTTCACGGGATACGCAGTATTTT.

The CDR3 sequence: CASSEYTRGNEQFF. Here the CDR3 DNA reads TGTGCCAGCAGTGAATATACAAGGGGCAATGAGCAGTTCTTC. The chain carries TRBV25-1 and TRBJ2-1, with D possibly being TRBD1 (5 bases). Trimming pared 0 bases from V and 6 bases from J, leaving 9 bases between. This CDR3 is 14 amino acids long. The germline gives CDR1 MGHDK, CDR2 SYGVNS.

V is TRBV29-1 and J is TRBJ2-1; the match to TRBD2 covers 12 bases. V lost 7 bases to trimming and J lost 7 bases; unmatched junction nucleotides: 8. Germline-derived CDR1 and CDR2 are SQVTM and ANQGSEA. CDR3 size: 14 residues. CDR3 coding DNA: TGCAGCGCTGTCCTAGCGGGAGGGATGAATGAGCAGTTCTTC. Residues: CSAVLAGGMNEQFF.

J is TRBJ2-5 and V is TRBV29-1, with 8 bases matching TRBD2. The germline V gene encodes CDR1 SQVTM and CDR2 ANQGSEA. This CDR3 comprises 12 residues. After removal of 5 bases from V and 5 bases from J, the junction contained 4 bases not matched to a gene. The CDR3 protein is CSVRGGAETQYF. The DNA for the CDR3 is TGCAGCGTTCGGGGGGGCGCGGAGACCCAGTACTTC.

This chain connects TRBV4-3 to TRBJ2-4; tentatively, D is TRBD1 (5 bases). Germline CDR1 reads LGHNA; CDR2 reads YSLEER. The CDR3 has 15 amino acids. V lost 0 bases to trimming and J lost 6 bases, with 12 bases between them. The CDR3 sequence: CASSQDSRVGNIQYF. The DNA for the CDR3 is TGCGCCAGCAGCCAAGATTCCAGGGTTGGAAACATTCAGTACTTC.

J is TRBJ2-3 and V is TRBV12-3 or TRBV12-4, with a possible D match to TRBD2 (6 bases). V dropped 6 bases and J dropped 8 bases, with 15 bases sitting between them. The CDR3 sequence is 13 residues long. The CDR3 reads CASRPTGSITQYF. CDR3 nucleotides: TGTGCCAGCAGGCCAACCGGGAGCATTACGCAGTATTTT.

The chain has TRBV4-2 and TRBJ1-5; weak D call: TRBD1 (5 bases). The CDR3 loop spans 14 amino acids. Per the germline V gene, CDR1 is LGHNA and CDR2 is YNFKEQ. The V gene lost 1 base and the J gene lost 5 bases, with 9 bases spanning the gap. This CDR3 reads CASSQGGFDQPQHF. In DNA, the CDR3 is TGTGCCAGCAGCCAAGGGGGCTTCGATCAGCCCCAGCATTTT.